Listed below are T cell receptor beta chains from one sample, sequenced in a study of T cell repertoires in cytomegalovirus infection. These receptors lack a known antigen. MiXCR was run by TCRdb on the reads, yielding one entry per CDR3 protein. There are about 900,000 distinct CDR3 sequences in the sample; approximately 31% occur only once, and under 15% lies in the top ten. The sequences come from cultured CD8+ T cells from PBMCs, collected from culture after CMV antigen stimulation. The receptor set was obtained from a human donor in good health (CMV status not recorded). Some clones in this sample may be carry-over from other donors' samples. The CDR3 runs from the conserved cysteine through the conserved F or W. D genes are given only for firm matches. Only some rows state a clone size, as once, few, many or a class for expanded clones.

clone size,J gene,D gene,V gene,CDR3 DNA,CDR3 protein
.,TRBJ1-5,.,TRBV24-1,TGTGCCACCAGTGATTGGAATAGCAATCAGCCCCAGCATTTT,CATSDWNSNQPQHF
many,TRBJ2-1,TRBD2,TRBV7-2,TGTGCCAGCAGCTTAGGAGGGGCGGGGACTACCTACAATGAGCAGTTCTTC,CASSLGGAGTTYNEQFF
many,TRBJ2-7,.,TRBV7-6,TGTGCCAGCAGCTTAGCACGGACAAGCTCCTACGAGCAGTACTTC,CASSLARTSSYEQYF
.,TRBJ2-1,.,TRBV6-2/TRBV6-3,TGTGCCAGCAGTTATCCGAGGGTCCTACACAATGAGCAGTTCTTC,CASSYPRVLHNEQFF
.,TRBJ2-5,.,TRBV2,TGTGCCAGCAGTACCTCCGCGGGGCGGGGAGAGACCCAGTACTTC,CASSTSAGRGETQYF
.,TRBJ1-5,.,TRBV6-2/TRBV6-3,TGTGCCAGCAGTGCAAGACGGGACTTAAGCAATCAGCCCCAGCATTTT,CASSARRDLSNQPQHF
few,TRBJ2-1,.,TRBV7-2,TGTGCCAGCAGCTTAGCGCTGAGGGGGGCGACCCCCCCCTCTAAATACAATGAGCAGTTCTTC,CASSLALRGATPPSKYNEQFF
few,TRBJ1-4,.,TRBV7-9,TGTGCCAGCAGCTTGGGACGCAGACTGTTTTTT,CASSLGRRLFF
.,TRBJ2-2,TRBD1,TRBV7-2,TGTGCCAGCAGCACCAAGGGGGCTCTCGGGGAGCTGTTTTTT,CASSTKGALGELFF
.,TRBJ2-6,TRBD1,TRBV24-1,TGTGCCACCAGTGACCATACAGGGGCTGGGGCCAACGTCCTGACTTTC,CATSDHTGAGANVLTF
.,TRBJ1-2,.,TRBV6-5,TGTGCCAGCAGTTACGGGGGGGCCTATGGCTACACCTTC,CASSYGGAYGYTF
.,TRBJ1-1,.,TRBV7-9,TGTGCCAGCAGCTGGACAGTAGAAGCTTTCTTT,CASSWTVEAFF
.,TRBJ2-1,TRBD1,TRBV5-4,TGTGCCAGCAGCGGTACCGGGACAGGGGTCTACAATGAGCAGTTCTTC,CASSGTGTGVYNEQFF
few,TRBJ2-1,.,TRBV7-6,TGTGCCAGCAGCTTAGGGGGGTGGGGAGCATACAATGAGCAGTTCTTC,CASSLGGWGAYNEQFF
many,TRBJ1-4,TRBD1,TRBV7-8,TGTGCCAGCAGCTTAGTCTATCAGGGGGCTGAAAAACTGTTTTTT,CASSLVYQGAEKLFF
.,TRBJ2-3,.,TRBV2,TGTGCCAGCAGAGGGGCGGGGCGCACAGATACGCAGTATTTT,CASRGAGRTDTQYF
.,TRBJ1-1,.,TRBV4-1,TGCGCCAGCAGCCCTGGGGGCACAGGACGGATGGGAGCTTTCTTT,CASSPGGTGRMGAFF
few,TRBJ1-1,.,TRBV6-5,TGTGCCAGCAGTTACTCGGACGGCATTGAAGCTTTCTTT,CASSYSDGIEAFF
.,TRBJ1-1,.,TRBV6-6,TGTGCCAGCAGTAATACAGTTTTGAACACTGAAGCTTTCTTT,CASSNTVLNTEAFF